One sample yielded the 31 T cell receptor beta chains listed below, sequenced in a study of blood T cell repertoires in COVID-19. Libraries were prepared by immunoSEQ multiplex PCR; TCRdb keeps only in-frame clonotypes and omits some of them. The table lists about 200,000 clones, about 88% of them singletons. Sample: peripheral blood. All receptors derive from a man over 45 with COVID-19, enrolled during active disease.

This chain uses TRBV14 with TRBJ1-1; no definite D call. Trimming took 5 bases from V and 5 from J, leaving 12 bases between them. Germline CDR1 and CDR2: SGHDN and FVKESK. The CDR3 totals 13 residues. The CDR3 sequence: CASSKLTATEAFF. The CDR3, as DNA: TGTGCCAGCAGCAAATTAACCGCGACTGAAGCTTTCTTT.

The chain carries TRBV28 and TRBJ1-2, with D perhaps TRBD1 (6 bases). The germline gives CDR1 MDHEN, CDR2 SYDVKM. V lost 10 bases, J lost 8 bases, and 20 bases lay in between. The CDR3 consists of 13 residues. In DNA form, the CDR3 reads TGTGCCACCCCTTCCGGGACAACTTTCGGCTACACCTTC. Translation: CATPSGTTFGYTF.

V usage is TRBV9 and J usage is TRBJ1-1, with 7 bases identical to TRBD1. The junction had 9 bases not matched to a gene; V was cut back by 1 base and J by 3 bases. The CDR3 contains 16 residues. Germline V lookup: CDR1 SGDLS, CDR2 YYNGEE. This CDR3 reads CASSVLSTGMDTEAFF. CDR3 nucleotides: TGTGCCAGCAGCGTATTGTCGACAGGGATGGACACTGAAGCTTTCTTT.

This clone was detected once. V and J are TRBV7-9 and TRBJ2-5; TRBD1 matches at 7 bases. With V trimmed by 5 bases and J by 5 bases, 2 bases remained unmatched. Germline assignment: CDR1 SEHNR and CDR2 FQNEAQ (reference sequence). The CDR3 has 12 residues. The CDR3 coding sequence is TGTGCCAGCAGCCAGGGGGAGGAGACCCAGTACTTC. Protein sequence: CASSQGEETQYF.

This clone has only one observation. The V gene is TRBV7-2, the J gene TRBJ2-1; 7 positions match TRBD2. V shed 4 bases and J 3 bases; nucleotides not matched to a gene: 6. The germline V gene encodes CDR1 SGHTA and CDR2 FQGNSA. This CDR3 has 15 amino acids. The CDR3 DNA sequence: TGTGCCAGCAGCTCAAGCGGGACCTTCTACAATGAGCAGTTCTTC. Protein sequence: CASSSSGTFYNEQFF.

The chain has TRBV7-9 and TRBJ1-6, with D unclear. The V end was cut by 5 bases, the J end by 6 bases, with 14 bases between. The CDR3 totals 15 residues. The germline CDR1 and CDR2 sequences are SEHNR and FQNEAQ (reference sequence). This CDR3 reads CASSRIGVSNSPLHF. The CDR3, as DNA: TGTGCCAGCAGCCGCATCGGGGTTAGTAATTCACCCCTCCACTTT.

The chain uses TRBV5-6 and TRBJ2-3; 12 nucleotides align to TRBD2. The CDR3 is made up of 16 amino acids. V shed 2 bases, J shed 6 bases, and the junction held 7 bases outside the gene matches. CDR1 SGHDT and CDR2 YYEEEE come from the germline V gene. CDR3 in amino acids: CASSLLAGGRGDTQYF. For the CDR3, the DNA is TGTGCCAGCAGCTTACTAGCGGGGGGACGGGGGGATACGCAGTATTTT.

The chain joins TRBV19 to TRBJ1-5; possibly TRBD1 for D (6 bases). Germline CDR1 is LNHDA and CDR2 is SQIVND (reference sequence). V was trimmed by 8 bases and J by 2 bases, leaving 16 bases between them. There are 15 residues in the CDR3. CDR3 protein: CASLQDSSGNQPQHF. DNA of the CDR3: TGTGCCAGTCTCCAGGACAGTTCGGGCAATCAGCCCCAGCATTTT. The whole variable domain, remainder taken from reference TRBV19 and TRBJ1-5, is DGGITQSPKYLFRKEGQNVTLSCEQNLNHDAMYWYRQDPGQGLRLIYYSQIVNDFQKGDIAEGYSVSREKKESFPLTVTSAQKNPTAFYLCASLQDSSGNQPQHFGDGTRLSIL.

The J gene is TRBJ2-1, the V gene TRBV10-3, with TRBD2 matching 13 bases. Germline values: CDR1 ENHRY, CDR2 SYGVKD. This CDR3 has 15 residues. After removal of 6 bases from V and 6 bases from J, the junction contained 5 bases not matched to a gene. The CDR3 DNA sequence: TGTGCCATCAGCCCACTAGCGGGGGGGTTCAATGAGCAGTTCTTC. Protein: CAISPLAGGFNEQFF.

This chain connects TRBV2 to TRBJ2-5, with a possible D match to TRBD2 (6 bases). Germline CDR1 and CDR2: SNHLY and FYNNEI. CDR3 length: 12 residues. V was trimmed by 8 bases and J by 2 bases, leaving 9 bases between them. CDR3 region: CASRREQETQYF. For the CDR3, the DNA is TGTGCCAGCCGGAGGGAACAAGAGACCCAGTACTTC. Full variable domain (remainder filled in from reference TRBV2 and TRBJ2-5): EPEVTQTPSHQVTQMGQEVILRCVPISNHLYFYWYRQILGQKVEFLVSFYNNEISEKSEIFDDQFSVERPDGSNFTLKIRSTKLEDSAMYFCASRREQETQYFGPGTRLLVL.

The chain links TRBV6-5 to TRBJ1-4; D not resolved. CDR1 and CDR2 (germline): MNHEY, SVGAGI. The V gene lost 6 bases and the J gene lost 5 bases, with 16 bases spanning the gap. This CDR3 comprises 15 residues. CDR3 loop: CASSPAKNLNEKLFF. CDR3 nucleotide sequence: TGTGCCAGCAGCCCCGCGAAGAACCTAAATGAAAAACTGTTTTTT.

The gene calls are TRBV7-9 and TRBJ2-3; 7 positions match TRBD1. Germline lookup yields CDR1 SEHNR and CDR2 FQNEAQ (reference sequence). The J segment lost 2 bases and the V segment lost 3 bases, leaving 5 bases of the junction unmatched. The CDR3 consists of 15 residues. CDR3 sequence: CASSFTGTVTDTQYF. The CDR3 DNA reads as TGTGCCAGCAGCTTCACCGGGACAGTCACAGATACGCAGTATTTT.

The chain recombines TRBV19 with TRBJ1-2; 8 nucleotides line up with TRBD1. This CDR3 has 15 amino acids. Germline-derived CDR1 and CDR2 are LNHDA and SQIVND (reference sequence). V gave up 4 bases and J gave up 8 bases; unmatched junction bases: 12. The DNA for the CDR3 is TGTGCCAGTAGTACCCAGGACAGGGCCCACCTGGGCTACACCTTC. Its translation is CASSTQDRAHLGYTF.

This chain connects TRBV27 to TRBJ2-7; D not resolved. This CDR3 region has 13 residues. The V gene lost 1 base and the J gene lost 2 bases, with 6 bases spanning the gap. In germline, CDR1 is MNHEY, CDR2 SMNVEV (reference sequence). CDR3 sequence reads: CASSLYSTYEQYF. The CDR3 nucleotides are TGTGCCAGCAGTTTATACAGCACCTACGAGCAGTACTTC.

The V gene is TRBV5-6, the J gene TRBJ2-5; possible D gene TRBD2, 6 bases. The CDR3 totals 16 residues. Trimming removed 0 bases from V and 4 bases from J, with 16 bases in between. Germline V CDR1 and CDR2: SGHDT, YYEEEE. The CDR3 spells CASSLVGGISVETQYF. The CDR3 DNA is TGTGCCAGCAGCTTGGTTGGCGGGATAAGTGTAGAGACCCAGTACTTC.

This CDR3 reads CASNQGDGELFF. The CDR3 DNA reads as TGTGCCAGCAACCAGGGGGACGGGGAGCTGTTTTTT. The V gene is TRBV2, the J gene TRBJ2-2, with TRBD1 matching over 7 bases. The V segment lost 7 bases and the J segment 7 bases; nucleotides outside the gene matches: 3. CDR1 is SNHLY and CDR2 is FYNNEI in the germline V gene. This CDR3 has 12 amino acids.

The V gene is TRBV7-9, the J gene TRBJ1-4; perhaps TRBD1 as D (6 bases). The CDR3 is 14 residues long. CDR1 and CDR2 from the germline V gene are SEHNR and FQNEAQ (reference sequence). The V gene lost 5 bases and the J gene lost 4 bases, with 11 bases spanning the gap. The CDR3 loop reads CASSPRTDNEKLFF. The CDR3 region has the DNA TGTGCCAGCAGCCCCAGGACAGATAATGAAAAACTGTTTTTT.

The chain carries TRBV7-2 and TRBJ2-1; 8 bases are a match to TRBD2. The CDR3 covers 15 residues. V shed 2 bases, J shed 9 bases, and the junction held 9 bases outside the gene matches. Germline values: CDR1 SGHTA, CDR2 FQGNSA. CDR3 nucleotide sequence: TGTGCCAGCAGCTTACGAGGCGGTAGCGGGACTGAGCAGTTCTTC. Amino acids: CASSLRGGSGTEQFF.

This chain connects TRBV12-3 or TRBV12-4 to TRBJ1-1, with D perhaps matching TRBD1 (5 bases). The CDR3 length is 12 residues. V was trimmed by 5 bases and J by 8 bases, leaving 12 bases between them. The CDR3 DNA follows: TGTGCCAGCAGTCCCCGGGGGGGGGAAGCTTTCTTT. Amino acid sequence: CASSPRGGEAFF.

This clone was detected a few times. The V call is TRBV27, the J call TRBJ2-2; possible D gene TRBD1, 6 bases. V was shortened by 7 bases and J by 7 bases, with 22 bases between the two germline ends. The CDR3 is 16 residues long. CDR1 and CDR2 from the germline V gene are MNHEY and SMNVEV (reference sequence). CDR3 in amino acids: CASMDWGRGPGGELFF. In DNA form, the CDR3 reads TGTGCCAGCATGGATTGGGGCAGGGGCCCCGGCGGGGAGCTGTTTTTT.

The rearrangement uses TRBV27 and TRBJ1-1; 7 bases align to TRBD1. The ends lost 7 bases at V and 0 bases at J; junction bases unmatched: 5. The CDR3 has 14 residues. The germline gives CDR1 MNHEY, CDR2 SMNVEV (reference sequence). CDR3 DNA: TGTGCCAGCACCCACGACAGGGTGAACACTGAAGCTTTCTTT. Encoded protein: CASTHDRVNTEAFF.

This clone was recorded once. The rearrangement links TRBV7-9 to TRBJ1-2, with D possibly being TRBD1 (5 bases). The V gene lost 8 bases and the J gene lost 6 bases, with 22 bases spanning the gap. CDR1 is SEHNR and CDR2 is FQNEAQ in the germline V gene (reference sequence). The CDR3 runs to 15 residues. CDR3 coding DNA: TGTGCCAGCTCTTCGATGAAGTGGACAAGGAATGGCTACACCTTC. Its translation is CASSSMKWTRNGYTF.

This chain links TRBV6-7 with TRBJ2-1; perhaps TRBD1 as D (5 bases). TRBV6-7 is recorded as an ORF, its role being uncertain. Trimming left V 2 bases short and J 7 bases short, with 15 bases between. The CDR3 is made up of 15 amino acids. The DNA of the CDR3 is TGTGCCAGCAGTTACGTGGCAGGGCTCTCTAATGAGCAGTTCTTC. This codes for CASSYVAGLSNEQFF.

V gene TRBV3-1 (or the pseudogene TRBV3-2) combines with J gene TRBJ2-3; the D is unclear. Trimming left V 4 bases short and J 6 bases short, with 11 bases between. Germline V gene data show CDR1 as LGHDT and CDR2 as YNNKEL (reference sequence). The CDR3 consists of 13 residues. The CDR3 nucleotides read TGTGCCAGCAGCCCACACACCCTGGATACGCAGTATTTT. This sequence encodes CASSPHTLDTQYF.

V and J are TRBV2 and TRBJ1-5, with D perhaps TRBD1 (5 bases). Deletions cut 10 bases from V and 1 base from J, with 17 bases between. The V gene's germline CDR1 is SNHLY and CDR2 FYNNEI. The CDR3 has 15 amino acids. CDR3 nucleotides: TGTGCCACTCCTGGGGCAGACAACAGCAATCAGCCCCAGCATTTT. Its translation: CATPGADNSNQPQHF.

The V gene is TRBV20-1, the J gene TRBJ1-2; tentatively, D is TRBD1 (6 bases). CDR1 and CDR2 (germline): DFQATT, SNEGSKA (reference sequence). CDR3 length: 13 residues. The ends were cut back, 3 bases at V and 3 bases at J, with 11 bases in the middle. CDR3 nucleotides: TGCAGTGCTAGTTGGGGGCTCGACTATGGCTACACCTTC. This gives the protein CSASWGLDYGYTF.

CDR3 sequence (DNA): TGTGCCAGCAGTCCACGGGGAGGGGACGTCGCTGGAAACACCATATATTTT. The encoded protein is CASSPRGGDVAGNTIYF. This chain connects TRBV6-6 to TRBJ1-3; D perhaps matches TRBD1 (5 bases). The V and J ends lost 5 bases and 2 bases respectively, with 19 bases between them. CDR1 is MNHNY and CDR2 is SVGAGI in the germline V gene (reference sequence). The CDR3 runs to 17 residues.

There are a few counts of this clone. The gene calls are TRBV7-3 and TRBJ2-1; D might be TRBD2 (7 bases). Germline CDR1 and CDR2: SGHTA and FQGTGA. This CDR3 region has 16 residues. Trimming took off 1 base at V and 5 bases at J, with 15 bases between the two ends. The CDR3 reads CASSLNGGAIHNEQFF. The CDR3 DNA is TGTGCCAGCAGCTTAAATGGGGGGGCAATCCACAATGAGCAGTTCTTC. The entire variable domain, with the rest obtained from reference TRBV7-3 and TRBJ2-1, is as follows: GAGVSQTPSNKVTEKGKYVELRCDPISGHTALYWYRQSLGQGPEFLIYFQGTGAADDSGLPNDRFFAVRPEGSVSTLKIQRTERGDSAVYLCASSLNGGAIHNEQFFGPGTRLTVL.

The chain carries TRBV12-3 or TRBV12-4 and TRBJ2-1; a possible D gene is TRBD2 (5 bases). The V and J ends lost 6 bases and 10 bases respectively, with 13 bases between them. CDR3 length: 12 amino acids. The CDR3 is CASSNPPGEQFF. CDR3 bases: TGTGCCAGCAGCAATCCTCCGGGAGAGCAGTTCTTC.

The DNA of the CDR3 is TGTGCCAGCAGGGGGACAGCGGCGGATCCTGGCTACACCTTC. Its translation: CASRGTAADPGYTF. The rearrangement uses TRBV6-5 and TRBJ1-2; 7 bases agree with TRBD1. Germline V gene lookup returns CDR1 MNHEY and CDR2 SVGAGI. J lost 7 bases, V lost 6 bases, and 11 bases had no gene match. This CDR3 has 14 residues.

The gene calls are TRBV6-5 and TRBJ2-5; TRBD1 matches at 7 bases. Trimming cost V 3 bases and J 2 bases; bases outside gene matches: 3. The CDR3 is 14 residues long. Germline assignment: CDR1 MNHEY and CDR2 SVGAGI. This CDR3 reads CASSYGTAQETQYF. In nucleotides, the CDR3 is TGTGCCAGCAGTTATGGGACAGCACAAGAGACCCAGTACTTC.